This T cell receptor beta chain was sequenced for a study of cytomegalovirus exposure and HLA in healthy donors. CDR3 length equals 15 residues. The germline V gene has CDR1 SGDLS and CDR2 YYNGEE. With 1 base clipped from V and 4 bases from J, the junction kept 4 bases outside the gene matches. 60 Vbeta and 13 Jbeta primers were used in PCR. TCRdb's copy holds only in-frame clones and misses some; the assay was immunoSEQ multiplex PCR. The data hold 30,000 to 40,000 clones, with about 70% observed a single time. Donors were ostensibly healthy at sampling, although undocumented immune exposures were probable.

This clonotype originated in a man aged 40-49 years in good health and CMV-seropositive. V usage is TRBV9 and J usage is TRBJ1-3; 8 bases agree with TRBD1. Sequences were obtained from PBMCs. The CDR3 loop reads CASSVSGGEGNTIYF. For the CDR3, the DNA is TGTGCCAGCAGCGTATCAGGGGGCGAAGGAAACACCATATATTTT.